These 7 T cell receptor beta chains were all obtained from the same sample, sequenced in a study of human thymus T cells. The source of the thymus tissue was resections taken during corrective heart surgery. Repertoires were generated with immunoSEQ multiplex PCR, while TCRdb's copy carries only in-frame clones and drops some. The sample has fewer than 90,000 clones, 90% to 98% seen once. Sequenced input: thymus tissue. These receptors all come from a boy younger than two with a congenital heart defect but otherwise immunologically healthy.

V and J are TRBV12-5 and TRBJ2-5; D remains ambiguous. The CDR3 spans 12 residues. V was cut by 1 base and J by 4 bases, with 4 bases left in between. Germline V gene data show CDR1 as LGHNT and CDR2 as FRNRAP. The CDR3 nucleotides read TGTGCTAGTGGTTTGGCTAGAGAGACCCAGTACTTC. It encodes CASGLARETQYF.

This clone was detected once. The chain uses TRBV6-1 and TRBJ1-5; perhaps TRBD1 as D (5 bases). Germline values: CDR1 MNHNS, CDR2 SASEGT. The CDR3 has 15 amino acids. V was trimmed by 4 bases and J by 0 bases, leaving 10 bases between them. The CDR3 nucleotides are TGTGCCAGCAGTGGACAGTTGTATAGCAATCAGCCCCAGCATTTT. This encodes CASSGQLYSNQPQHF.

V is TRBV28 and J is TRBJ1-3; 12 bases fit TRBD1. The CDR3 runs to 19 residues. The trim removed 5 bases at V and 1 base at J, leaving 12 bases unmatched. Looked up from germline, CDR1 is MDHEN and CDR2 is SYDVKM. CDR3 nucleotides: TGTGCCAGCAGTCAAGTCCGGGACAGGGGGCTGGGGTCTGGAAACACCATATATTTT. It specifies CASSQVRDRGLGSGNTIYF.

This chain uses TRBV5-6 with TRBJ2-2; 7 bases agree with TRBD1. Germline loops: CDR1 SGHDT, CDR2 YYEEEE. The CDR3 covers 19 residues. Trimming at V came to 0 bases and at J to 6 bases, leaving 17 bases not matched to a gene. CDR3 DNA: TGTGCCAGCAGCTTGGACAGGGGAGTTACCCCAAGGGAATCCGGGGAGCTGTTTTTT. Amino acid sequence: CASSLDRGVTPRESGELFF. Complete variable domain (other parts from reference TRBV5-6 and TRBJ2-2): DAGVTQSPTHLIKTRGQQVTLRCSPKSGHDTVSWYQQALGQGPQFIFQYYEEEERQRGNFPDRFSGHQFPNYSSELNVNALLLGDSALYLCASSLDRGVTPRESGELFFGEGSRLTVL.

The gene calls are TRBV25-1 and TRBJ2-2; D is perhaps TRBD1 (6 bases). The CDR3 consists of 16 residues. Trimming left V 2 bases short and J 3 bases short, with 13 bases between. Germline CDR1 reads MGHDK; CDR2 reads SYGVNS. CDR3 nucleotide sequence: TGTGCCAGCAGTGAAAGAGAACAGGGTGACACCGGGGAGCTGTTTTTT. Translating it yields CASSEREQGDTGELFF.

This sequence joins TRBV11-3 and TRBJ2-1; 7 positions match TRBD2. Looked up from germline, CDR1 is SGHNT and CDR2 is YENEEA. Germline trimming cut 0 bases from V and 3 bases from J; bases unmatched to any gene: 2. CDR3 length: 15 residues. The CDR3 reads CASSLEASGYNEQFF. The CDR3 DNA follows: TGTGCCAGCAGCTTAGAGGCTAGCGGCTACAATGAGCAGTTCTTC.

The chain employs TRBV6-1 and TRBJ1-5; no reliable D call. The CDR3 length is 16 residues. Looked up from germline, CDR1 is MNHNS and CDR2 is SASEGT. The V gene lost 3 bases and the J gene lost 0 bases, with 12 bases spanning the gap. As DNA, the CDR3 is TGTGCCAGCAGTGATACTGCGGTGTATAGCAATCAGCCCCAGCATTTT. Its translation is CASSDTAVYSNQPQHF.